This T cell receptor (beta chain) stems from a study of identical twins. Note on this clonotype: The antigen remains undetermined.

A single record per CDR3 protein comes from TCRdb applying MiXCR to the 5' RACE reads. The profile shows 400,000 to 500,000 distinct CDR3 sequences, less than 20% of them singletons. This CDR3 spans 14 amino acids. CDR1 and CDR2 (germline): MRHNA, SNTAGT. V gave up 10 bases and J gave up 7 bases, with 20 bases separating them. The study, taken as a whole, reports: A partial confounding effect on zero-insertion analyses could come from invariant MAIT and iNKT cells.

The chain uses TRBV6-4 and TRBJ1-3; D unclear. What was sequenced was naive T cells sorted from blood. The receptor's source is a man in his forties or fifties in good health. CDR3 in amino acids: CAIAGHPLSNTIYF. The CDR3 DNA sequence: TGTGCCATCGCCGGGCACCCCTTATCGAACACCATATATTTT.